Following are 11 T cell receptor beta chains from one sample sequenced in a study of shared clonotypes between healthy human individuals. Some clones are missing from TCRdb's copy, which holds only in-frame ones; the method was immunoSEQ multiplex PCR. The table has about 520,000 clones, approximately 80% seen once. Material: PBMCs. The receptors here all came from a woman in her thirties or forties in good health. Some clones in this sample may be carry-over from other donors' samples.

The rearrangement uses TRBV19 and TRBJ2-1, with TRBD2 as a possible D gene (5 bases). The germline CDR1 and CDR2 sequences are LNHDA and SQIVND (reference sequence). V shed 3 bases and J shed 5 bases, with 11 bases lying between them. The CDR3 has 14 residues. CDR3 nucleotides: TGTGCCAGTAGTATTTTTGGCGGGCACAATGAGCAGTTCTTC. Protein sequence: CASSIFGGHNEQFF.

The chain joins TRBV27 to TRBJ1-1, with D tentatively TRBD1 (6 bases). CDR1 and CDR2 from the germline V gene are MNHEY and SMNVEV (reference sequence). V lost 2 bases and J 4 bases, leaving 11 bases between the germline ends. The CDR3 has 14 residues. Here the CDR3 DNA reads TGTGCCAGCAGTTTAAACAGGGACGTCACTGAAGCTTTCTTT. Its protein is CASSLNRDVTEAFF.

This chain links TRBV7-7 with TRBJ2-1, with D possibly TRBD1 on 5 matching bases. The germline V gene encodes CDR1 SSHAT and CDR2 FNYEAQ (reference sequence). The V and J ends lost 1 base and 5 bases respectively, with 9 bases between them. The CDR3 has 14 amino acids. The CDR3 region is CASSLDPGNNEQFF. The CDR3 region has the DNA TGTGCCAGCAGCTTAGATCCAGGGAACAATGAGCAGTTCTTC.

The CDR3: CASSRTTGTNFYEQYF. CDR3 sequence (DNA): TGCGCCAGCAGCCGGACGACAGGGACTAATTTCTACGAGCAGTACTTC. The V call is TRBV5-1, the J call TRBJ2-7; D assignment may be TRBD1 or TRBD2 (7 bases each). Germline V gene sequence: CDR1 SGHRS, CDR2 YFSETQ. Trimming left V 4 bases short and J 3 bases short, with 20 bases between. The CDR3 extends over 16 amino acids.

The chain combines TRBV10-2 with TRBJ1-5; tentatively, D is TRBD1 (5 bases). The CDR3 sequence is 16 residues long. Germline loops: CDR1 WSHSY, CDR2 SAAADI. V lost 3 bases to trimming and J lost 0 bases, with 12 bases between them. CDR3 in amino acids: CASSELGGYSNQPQHF. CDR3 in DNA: TGCGCCAGCAGTGAATTGGGGGGTTATAGCAATCAGCCCCAGCATTTT.

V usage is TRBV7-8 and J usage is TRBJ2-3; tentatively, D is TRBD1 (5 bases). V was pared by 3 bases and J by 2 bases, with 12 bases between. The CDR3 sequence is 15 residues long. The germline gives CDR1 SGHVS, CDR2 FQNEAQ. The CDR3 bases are TGTGCCAGCAGCTTCCAGGGCCATGACACAGATACGCAGTATTTT. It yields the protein CASSFQGHDTDTQYF.

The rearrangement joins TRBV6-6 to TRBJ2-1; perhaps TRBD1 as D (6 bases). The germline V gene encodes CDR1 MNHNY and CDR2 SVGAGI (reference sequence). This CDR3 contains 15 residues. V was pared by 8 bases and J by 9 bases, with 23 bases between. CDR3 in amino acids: CASAIRGSLSPEQFF. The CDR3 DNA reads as TGTGCCAGCGCTATTAGGGGGAGTCTTTCCCCTGAGCAGTTCTTC.

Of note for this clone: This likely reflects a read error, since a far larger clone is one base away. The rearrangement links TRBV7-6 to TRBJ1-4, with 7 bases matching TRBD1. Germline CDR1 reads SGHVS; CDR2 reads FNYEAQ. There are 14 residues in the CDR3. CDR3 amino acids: CTSSLRGPNEKLFF. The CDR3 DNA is TGTACCAGCAGCTTAAGGGGGCCTAATGAAAAACTGTTTTTT.

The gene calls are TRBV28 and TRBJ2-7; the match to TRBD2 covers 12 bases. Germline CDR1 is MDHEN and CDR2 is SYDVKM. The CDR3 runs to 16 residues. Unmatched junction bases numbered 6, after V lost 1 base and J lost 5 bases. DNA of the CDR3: TGTGCCAGCAGTTTATCCCTAGCGGGAGGGTACCACGAGCAGTACTTC. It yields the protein CASSLSLAGGYHEQYF.

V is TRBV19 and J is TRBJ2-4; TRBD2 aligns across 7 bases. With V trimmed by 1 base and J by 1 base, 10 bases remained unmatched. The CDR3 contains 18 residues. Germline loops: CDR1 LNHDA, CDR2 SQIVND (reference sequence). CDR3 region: CASSIGMAGVGAKNIQYF. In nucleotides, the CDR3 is TGTGCCAGTAGTATAGGGATGGCGGGGGTTGGTGCCAAAAACATTCAGTACTTC.

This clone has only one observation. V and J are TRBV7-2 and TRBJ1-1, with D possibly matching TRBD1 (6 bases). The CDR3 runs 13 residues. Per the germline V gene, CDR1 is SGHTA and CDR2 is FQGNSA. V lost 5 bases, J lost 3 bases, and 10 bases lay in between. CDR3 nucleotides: TGTGCCAGCAGCCAAAACAGGGACACTGAAGCTTTCTTT. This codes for CASSQNRDTEAFF. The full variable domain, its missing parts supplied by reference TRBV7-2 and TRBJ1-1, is GAGVSQSPSNKVTEKGKDVELRCDPISGHTALYWYRQSLGQGLEFLIYFQGNSAPDKSGLPSDRFSAERTGGSVSTLTIQRTQQEDSAVYLCASSQNRDTEAFFGQGTRLTVV.